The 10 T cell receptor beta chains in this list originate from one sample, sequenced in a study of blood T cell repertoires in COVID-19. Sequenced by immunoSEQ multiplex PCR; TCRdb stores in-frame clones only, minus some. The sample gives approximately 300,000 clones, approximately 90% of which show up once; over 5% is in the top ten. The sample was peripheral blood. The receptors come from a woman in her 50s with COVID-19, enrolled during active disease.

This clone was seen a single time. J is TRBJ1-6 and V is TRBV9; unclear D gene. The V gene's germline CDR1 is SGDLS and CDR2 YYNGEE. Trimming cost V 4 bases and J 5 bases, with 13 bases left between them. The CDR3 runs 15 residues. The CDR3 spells CASSLRAVDNSPLHF. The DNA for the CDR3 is TGTGCCAGCAGCCTGAGGGCAGTCGATAATTCACCCCTCCACTTT. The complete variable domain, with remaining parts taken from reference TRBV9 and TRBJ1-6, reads DSGVTQTPKHLITATGQRVTLRCSPRSGDLSVYWYQQSLDQGLQFLIQYYNGEERAKGNILERFSAQQFPDLHSELNLSSLELGDSALYFCASSLRAVDNSPLHFGNGTRLTVT.

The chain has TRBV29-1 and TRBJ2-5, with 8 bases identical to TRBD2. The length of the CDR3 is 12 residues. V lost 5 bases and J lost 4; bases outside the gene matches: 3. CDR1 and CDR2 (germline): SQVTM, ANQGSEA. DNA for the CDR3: TGCAGCGTTATTAGCGGGACAGAGACCCAGTACTTC. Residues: CSVISGTETQYF. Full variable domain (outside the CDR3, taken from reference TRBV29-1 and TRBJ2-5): SAVISQKPSRDICQRGTSLTIQCQVDSQVTMMFWYRQQPGQSLTLIATANQGSEATYESGFVIDKFPISRPNLTFSTLTVSNMSPEDSSIYLCSVISGTETQYFGPGTRLLVL.

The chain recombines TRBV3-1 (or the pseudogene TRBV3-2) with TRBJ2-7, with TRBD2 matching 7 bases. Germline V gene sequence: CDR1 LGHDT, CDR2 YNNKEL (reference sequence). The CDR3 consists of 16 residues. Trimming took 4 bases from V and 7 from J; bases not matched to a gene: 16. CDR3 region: CASSRSTGGGSKEQYF. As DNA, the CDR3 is TGTGCCAGCAGCCGATCCACCGGCGGGGGATCGAAAGAGCAGTACTTC.

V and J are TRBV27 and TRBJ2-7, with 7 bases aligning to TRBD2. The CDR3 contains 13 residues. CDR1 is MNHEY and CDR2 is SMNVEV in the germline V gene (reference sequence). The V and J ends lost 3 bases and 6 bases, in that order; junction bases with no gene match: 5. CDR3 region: CASSLRGGIEQYF. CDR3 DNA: TGTGCCAGCAGTTTGAGGGGAGGGATCGAGCAGTACTTC.

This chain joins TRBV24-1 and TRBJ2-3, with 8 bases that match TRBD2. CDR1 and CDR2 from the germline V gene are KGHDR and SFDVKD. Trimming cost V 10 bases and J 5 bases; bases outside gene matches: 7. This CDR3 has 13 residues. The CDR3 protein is CATLAGSGDTQYF. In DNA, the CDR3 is TGTGCCACTTTAGCGGGAAGCGGAGATACGCAGTATTTT.

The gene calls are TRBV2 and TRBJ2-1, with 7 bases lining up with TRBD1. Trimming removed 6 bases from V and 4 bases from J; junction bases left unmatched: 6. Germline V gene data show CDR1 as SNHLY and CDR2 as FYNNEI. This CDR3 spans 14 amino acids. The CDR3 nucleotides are TGTGCCAGCAGAGAGGGGGCTGTGTACAATGAGCAGTTCTTC. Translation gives CASREGAVYNEQFF.

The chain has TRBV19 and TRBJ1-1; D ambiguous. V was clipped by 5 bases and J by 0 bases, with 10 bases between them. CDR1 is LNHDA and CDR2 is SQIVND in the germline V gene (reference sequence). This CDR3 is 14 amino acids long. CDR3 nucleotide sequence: TGTGCCAGTAGTTCCACTTTAATGAACACTGAAGCTTTCTTT. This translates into CASSSTLMNTEAFF. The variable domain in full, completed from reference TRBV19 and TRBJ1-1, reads DGGITQSPKYLFRKEGQNVTLSCEQNLNHDAMYWYRQDPGQGLRLIYYSQIVNDFQKGDIAEGYSVSREKKESFPLTVTSAQKNPTAFYLCASSSTLMNTEAFFGQGTRLTVV.

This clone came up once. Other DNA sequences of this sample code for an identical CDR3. This chain's CDR3 is CASSQGLAGGNEQFF. The DNA for the CDR3 is TGTGCCAGCAGCCAAGGGCTAGCGGGGGGGAATGAGCAGTTCTTC. The rearrangement links TRBV3-1 (or the pseudogene TRBV3-2) to TRBJ2-1; TRBD2 aligns across 12 bases. V shed 1 base, J shed 7 bases, and the junction held 2 bases outside the gene matches. Germline loops: CDR1 LGHDT, CDR2 YNNKEL (reference sequence). The CDR3 covers 15 residues.

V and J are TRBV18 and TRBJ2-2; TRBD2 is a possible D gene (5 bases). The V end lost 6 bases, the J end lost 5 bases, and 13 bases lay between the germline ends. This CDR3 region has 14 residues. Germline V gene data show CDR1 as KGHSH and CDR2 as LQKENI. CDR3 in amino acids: CASSPWTATGELFF. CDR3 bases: TGTGCCAGCTCGCCTTGGACTGCAACCGGGGAGCTGTTTTTT.

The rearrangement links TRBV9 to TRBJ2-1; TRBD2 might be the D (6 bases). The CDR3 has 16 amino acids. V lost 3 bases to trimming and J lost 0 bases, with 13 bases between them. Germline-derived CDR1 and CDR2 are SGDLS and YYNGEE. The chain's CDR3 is CASSAHGGSSYNEQFF. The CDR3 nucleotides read TGTGCCAGCAGCGCCCACGGGGGTAGCTCCTACAATGAGCAGTTCTTC.